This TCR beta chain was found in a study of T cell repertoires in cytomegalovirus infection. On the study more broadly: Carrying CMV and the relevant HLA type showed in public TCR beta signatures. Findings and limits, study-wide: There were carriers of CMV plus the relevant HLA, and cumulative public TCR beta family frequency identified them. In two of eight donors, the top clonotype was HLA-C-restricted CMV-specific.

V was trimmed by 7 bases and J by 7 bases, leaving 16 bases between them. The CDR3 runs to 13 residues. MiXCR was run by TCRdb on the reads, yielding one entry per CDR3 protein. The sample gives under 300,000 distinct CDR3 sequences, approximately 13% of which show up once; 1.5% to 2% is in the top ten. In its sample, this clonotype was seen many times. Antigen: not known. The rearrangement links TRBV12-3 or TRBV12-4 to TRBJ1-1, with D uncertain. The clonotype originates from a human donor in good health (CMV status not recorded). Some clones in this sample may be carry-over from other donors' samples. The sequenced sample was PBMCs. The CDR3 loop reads CASKKSGRSEAFF. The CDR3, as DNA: TGTGCCAGCAAAAAATCCGGACGGAGTGAAGCTTTCTTT.